This TCR beta chain was recorded in a study of patients and donors after allogeneic stem cell transplantation. This clonotype was found a few times. CDR1 is DFQATT, CDR2 SNEGSKA, per germline (reference sequence). This CDR3 is built from 16 residues. V was cut by 0 bases and J by 3 bases, with 17 bases left in between. TCRdb used MiXCR to reprocess the RT-PCR reads, holding one entry per CDR3 protein. Of approximately 160,000 distinct CDR3 sequences listed, approximately 28% are singletons. Specimen: blood, either unsorted or a sorted T cell fraction (not recorded which). The chain recombines TRBV20-1 with TRBJ1-1; D possibly corresponds to TRBD1 (5 bases). The receptor was isolated from a human donor who was either an allogeneic HSCT recipient or a stem cell or donor lymphocyte infusion donor (not recorded which). It is not recorded whose cells these are; they may come from a transplant donor. The DNA for the CDR3 is TGCAGTGCTAGAGATCCATCAGGGACTCGGCACACTGAAGCTTTCTTT. Protein sequence: CSARDPSGTRHTEAFF.